This TCR beta chain was obtained from a study of STAT5B mutations in CD4+ large granular lymphocyte leukemia. TCRdb's copy holds only in-frame clones and misses some; the assay was immunoSEQ multiplex PCR. The sample includes 30,000 or so clones, 75% to 85% of them seen just once. Controls came from buffy coats of healthy blood donors. Trimming removed 8 bases from V and 5 bases from J, with 11 bases in between. Germline V CDR1 and CDR2: SGHTA, FQGNSA. The length of the CDR3 is 12 residues. The sequenced material came from CD4+ T cells from blood buffy coats. The chain recombines TRBV7-2 with TRBJ2-3, with D possibly matching TRBD2 (5 bases). The receptor comes from a human donor in good health. CDR3 amino acids: CASARGLDTQYF. CDR3 nucleotide sequence: TGTGCCAGCGCCCGGGGTCTAGATACGCAGTATTTT.